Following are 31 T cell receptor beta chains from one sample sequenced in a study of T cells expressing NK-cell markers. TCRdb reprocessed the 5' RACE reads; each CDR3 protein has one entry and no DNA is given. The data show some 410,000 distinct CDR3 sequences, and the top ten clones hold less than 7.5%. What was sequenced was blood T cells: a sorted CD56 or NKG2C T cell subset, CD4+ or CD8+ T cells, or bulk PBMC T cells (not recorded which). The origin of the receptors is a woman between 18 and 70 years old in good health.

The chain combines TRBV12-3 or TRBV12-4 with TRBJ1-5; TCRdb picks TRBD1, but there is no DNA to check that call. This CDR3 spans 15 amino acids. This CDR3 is CASSLGGGLGQPQHF.

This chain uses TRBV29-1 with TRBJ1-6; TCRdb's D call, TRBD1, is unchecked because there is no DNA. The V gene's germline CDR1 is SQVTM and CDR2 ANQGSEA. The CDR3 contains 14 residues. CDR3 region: CSVSFDRGDSPLHF.

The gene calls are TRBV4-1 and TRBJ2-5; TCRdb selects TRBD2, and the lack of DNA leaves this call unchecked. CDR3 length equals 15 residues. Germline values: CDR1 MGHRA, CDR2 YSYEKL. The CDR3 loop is CASSLPSGGRETQYF.

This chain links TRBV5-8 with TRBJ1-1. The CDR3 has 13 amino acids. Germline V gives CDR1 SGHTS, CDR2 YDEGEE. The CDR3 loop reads CASSFQVNTEAFF.

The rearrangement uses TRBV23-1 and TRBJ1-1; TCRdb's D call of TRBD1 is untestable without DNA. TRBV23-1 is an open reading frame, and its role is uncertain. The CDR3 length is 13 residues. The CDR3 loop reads CASSQSGPGRAFF.

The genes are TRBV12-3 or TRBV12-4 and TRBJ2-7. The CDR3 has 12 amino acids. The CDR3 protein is CASSSYPYEQYF.

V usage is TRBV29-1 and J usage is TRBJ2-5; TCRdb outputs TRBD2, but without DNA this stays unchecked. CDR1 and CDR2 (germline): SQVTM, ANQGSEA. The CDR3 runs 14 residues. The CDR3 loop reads CSVVWIAGEETQYF. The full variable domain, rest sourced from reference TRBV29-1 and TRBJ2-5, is SAVISQKPSRDICQRGTSLTIQCQVDSQVTMMFWYRQQPGQSLTLIATANQGSEATYESGFVIDKFPISRPNLTFSTLTVSNMSPEDSSIYLCSVVWIAGEETQYFGPGTRLLVL.

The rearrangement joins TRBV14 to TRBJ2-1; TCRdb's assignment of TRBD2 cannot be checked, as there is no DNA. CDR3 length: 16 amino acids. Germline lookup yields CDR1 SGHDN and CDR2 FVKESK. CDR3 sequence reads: CASSHGTGTRNNEQFF. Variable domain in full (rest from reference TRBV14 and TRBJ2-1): EAGVTQFPSHSVIEKGQTVTLRCDPISGHDNLYWYRRVMGKEIKFLLHFVKESKQDESGMPNNRFLAERTGGTYSTLKVQPAELEDSGVYFCASSHGTGTRNNEQFFGPGTRLTVL.

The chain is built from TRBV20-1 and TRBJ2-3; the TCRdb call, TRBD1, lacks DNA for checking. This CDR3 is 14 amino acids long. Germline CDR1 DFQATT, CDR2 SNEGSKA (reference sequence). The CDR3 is CSARHSFGPPTQYF.

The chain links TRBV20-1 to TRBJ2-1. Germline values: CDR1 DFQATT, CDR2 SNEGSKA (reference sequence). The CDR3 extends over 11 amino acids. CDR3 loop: CSAPRTGEQFF.

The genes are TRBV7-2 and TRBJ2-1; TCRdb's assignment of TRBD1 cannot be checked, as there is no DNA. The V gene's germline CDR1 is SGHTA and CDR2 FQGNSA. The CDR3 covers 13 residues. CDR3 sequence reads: CASTPPPGNEQFF.

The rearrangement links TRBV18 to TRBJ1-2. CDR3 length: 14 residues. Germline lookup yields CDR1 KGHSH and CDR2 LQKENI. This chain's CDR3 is CASSPPGLSLGYTF.

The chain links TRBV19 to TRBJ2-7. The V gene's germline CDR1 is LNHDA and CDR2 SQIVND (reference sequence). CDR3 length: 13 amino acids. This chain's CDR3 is CASRFNPLGEQYF. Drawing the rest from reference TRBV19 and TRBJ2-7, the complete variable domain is DGGITQSPKYLFRKEGQNVTLSCEQNLNHDAMYWYRQDPGQGLRLIYYSQIVNDFQKGDIAEGYSVSREKKESFPLTVTSAQKNPTAFYLCASRFNPLGEQYFGPGTRLTVT.

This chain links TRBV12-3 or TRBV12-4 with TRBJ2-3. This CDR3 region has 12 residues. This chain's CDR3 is CASRPSGNTQYF.

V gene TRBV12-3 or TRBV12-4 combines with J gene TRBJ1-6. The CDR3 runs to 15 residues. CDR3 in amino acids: CASSLGDRLGSPLHF.

This CDR3 is CASSFGRDYNQPQHF. The chain combines TRBV5-6 with TRBJ1-5. This CDR3 spans 15 amino acids. Germline lookup yields CDR1 SGHDT and CDR2 YYEEEE.

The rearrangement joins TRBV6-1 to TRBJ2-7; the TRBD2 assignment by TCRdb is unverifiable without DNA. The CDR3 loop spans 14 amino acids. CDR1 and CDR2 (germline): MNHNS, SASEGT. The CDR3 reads CASSSERETYEQYF.

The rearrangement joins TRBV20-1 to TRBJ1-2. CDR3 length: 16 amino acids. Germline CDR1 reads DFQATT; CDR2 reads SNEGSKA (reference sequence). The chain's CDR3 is CSARRGPGPREGGYTF.

The CDR3 region is CASSASTIRSTDTQYF. The chain joins TRBV5-4 to TRBJ2-3. In germline, CDR1 is SGHNT, CDR2 YYREEE (reference sequence). The CDR3 covers 16 residues.

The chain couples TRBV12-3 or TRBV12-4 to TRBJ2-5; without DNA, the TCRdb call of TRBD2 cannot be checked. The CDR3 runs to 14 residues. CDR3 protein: CASKPSTQRETQYF.

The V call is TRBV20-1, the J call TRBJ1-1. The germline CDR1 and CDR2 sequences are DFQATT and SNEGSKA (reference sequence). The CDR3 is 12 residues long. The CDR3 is CSARVVGTEAFF.

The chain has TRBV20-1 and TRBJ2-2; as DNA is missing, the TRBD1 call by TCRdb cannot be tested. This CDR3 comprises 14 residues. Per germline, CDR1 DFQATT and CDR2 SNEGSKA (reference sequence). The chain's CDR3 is CSALGAGYTGELFF.

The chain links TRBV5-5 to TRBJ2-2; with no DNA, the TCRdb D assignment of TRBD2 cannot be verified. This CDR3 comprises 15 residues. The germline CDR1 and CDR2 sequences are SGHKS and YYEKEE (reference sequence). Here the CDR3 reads CASSLPPTSTGELFF.

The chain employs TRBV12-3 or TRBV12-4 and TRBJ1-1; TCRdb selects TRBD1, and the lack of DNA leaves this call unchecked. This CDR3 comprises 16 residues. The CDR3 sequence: CASSLGQRRMNTEAFF.

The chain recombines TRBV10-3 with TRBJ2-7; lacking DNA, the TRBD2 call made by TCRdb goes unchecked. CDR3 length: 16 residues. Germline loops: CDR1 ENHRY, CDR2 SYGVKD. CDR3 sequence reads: CAISDSGTSGSYEQYF.

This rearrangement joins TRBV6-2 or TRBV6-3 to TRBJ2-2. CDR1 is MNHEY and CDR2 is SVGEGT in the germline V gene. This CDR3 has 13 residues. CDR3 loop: CASSSFATGELFF.

CDR3 residues: CASSLTMGTEAFF. The chain has TRBV7-3 and TRBJ1-1. Germline CDR1 SGHTA, CDR2 FQGTGA. The CDR3 contains 13 residues.

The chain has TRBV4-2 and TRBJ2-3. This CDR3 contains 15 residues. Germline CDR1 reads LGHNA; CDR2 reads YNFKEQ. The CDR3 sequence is CASSQEGASADTQYF.

Here the CDR3 reads CASSQRGLEAEAFF. V gene TRBV3-1 combines with J gene TRBJ1-1; the TCRdb call, TRBD1, lacks DNA for checking. There are 14 residues in the CDR3. The germline V gene encodes CDR1 LGHDT and CDR2 YNNKEL (reference sequence).

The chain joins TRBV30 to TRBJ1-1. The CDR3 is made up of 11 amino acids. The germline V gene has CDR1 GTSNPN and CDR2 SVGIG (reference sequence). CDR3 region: CAWSWGSEAFF.

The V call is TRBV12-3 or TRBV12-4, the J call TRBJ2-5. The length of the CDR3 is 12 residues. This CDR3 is CASSLVEETQYF.